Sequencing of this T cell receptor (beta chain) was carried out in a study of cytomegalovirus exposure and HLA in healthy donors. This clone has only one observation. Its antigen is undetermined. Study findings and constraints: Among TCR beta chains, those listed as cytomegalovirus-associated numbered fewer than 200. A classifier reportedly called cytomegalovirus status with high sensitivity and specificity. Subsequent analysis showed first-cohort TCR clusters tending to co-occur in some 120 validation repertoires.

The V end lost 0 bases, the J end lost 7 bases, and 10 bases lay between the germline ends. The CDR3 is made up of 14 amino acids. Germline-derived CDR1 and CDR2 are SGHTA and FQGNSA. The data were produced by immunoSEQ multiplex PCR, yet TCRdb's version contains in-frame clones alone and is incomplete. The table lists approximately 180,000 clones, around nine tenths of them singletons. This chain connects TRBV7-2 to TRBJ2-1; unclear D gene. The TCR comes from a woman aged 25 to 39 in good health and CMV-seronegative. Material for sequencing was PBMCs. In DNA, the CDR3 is TGTGCCAGCAGCTTAGCTCGCGCGTCAAATGAGCAGTTCTTC. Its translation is CASSLARASNEQFF.